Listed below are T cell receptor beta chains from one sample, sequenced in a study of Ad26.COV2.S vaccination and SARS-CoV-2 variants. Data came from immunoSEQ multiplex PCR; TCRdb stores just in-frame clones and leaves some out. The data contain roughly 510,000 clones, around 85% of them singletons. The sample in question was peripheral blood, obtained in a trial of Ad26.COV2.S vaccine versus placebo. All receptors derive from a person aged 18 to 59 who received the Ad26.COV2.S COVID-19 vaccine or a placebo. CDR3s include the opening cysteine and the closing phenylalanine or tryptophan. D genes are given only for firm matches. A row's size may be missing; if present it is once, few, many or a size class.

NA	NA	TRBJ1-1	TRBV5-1	TGCGCCAGCAGCTTGGGACAGTTAAGCGCTGAAGCTTTCTTT	CASSLGQLSAEAFF
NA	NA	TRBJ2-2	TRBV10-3	TGTGCCATCAGTCGAGCGGGACAGGTAAACACCGGGGAGCTGTTTTTT	CAISRAGQVNTGELFF
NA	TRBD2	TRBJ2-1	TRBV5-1	TGCGCCAGCAGCTTGGAACTCCATACAGGGGGACTAGCGGGAGTCCCAGCCAATGAGCAGTTCTTC	CASSLELHTGGLAGVPANEQFF
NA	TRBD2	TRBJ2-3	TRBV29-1	TGCAGCGTCATACTAGCGGGAATTTCAGATACGCAGTATTTT	CSVILAGISDTQYF
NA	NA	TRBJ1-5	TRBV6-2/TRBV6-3	TGTGCCAGCAGTCAAGGGACAACGGGGAGGCATCAGCCCCAGCATTTT	CASSQGTTGRHQPQHF
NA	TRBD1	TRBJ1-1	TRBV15	TGTGCCACCAGCAGAGGGACAGGGGAGGGTGAAGCTTTCTTT	CATSRGTGEGEAFF
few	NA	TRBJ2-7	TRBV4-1	TGCGCCAGCAGCCATGGTAAAGGGGGATCCTACGAGCAGTACTTC	CASSHGKGGSYEQYF
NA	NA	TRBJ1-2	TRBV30	TGTGCCTGGAGGTGGGGGAAACTTGGAGGCTACACCTTC	CAWRWGKLGGYTF
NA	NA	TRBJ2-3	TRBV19	TGTGCCAGTAGCCTACGGCCCCCGGGAGCGAACACAGATACGCAGTATTTT	CASSLRPPGANTDTQYF
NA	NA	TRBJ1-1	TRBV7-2	TGTGCCAGCAGCTCCGGGGAGACTAAGAGGGAAGCTTTCTTT	CASSSGETKREAFF
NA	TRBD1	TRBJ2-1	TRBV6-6	TGTGCCAGCAGCCCCGACAGGGGTGCCTACAATGAGCAGTTCTTC	CASSPDRGAYNEQFF
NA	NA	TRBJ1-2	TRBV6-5	TGTGCCAGCAGAAGTACAGGGAATAGGGACTATGGCTACACCTTC	CASRSTGNRDYGYTF
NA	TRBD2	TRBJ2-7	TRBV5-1	TGCGCCAGCAGCTTGGGCGGACTAGCGGGAGCCACGGGCTACGAGCAGTACTTC	CASSLGGLAGATGYEQYF
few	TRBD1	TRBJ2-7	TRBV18	TGTGCCAGCTCACGACAGCACAGGGGCATTCTCTCGTCTGAGCAGTACTTC	CASSRQHRGILSSEQYF
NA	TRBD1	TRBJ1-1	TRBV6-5	TGTGCCAGCAGCCACCAGGGGGCCGGCCGGGCTTTCTTT	CASSHQGAGRAFF
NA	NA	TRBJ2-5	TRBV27	TGTGCCAGCACCACCGGTCGGCGGGAGACCCAGTACTTC	CASTTGRRETQYF
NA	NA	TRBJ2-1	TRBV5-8	TGTGCCAGTATATCGTGGGGGTACAATGAGCAGTTCTTC	CASISWGYNEQFF
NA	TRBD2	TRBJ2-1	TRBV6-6	TGTGCCAGCAGACGTCCGGGACTAGGGGCGGATGAGCAGTTCTTC	CASRRPGLGADEQFF
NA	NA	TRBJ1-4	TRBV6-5	TGTGCCAGCAGTTACGGAAGAGGGGAGAGCGAAAAACTGTTTTTT	CASSYGRGESEKLFF
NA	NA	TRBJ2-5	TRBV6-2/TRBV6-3	TGTGCCAGCACCCCGGTTGGGACGACGGGGACCCAGTACTTC	CASTPVGTTGTQYF
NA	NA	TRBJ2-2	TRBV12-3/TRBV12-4	TGTGCCAGCAGTTTTAAGGTCACCGGGGAGCTGTTTTTT	CASSFKVTGELFF
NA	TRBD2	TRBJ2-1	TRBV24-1	TGTGCCACCAGTGATTATGGCTTTGCGGGAGAGGAGCAGTTCTTC	CATSDYGFAGEEQFF
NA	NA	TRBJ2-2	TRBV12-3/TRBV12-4	TGTGCCAGCAGTTTGTTCGGGGAGCTGTTTTTT	CASSLFGELFF
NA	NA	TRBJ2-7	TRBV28	TGTGCCAGCAGTCCTACTCGGGGTAGCTCCTACGAGCAGTACTTC	CASSPTRGSSYEQYF
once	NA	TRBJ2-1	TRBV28	TGTGCCAGCAGTTTATCCCCGGGACTGACAGAGCAGTTCTTC	CASSLSPGLTEQFF
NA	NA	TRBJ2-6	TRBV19	TGTGCCAGTAGCACAGTTTCTGGGGCCAACGTCCTGACTTTC	CASSTVSGANVLTF
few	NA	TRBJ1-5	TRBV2	TGTGCCAGCAGTGATGGCCCCAATCAGCCCCAGCATTTT	CASSDGPNQPQHF
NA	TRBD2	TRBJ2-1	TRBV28	TGTGCCAGCAGTTTCTTCTCTCCTAGCGGGAGGAGGTTGGACTCCTACAATGAGCAGTTCTTC	CASSFFSPSGRRLDSYNEQFF
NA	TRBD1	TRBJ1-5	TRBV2	TGTGCCAGCACTCCTGACAGGGGAGGACAGCCCCAGCATTTT	CASTPDRGGQPQHF
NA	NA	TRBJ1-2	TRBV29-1	TGCAGCGTTACAGACGGAGCCTATGGCTACACCTTC	CSVTDGAYGYTF
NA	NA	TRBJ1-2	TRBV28	TGTGCCAGCAGTCTGACTGGGTTTCACGGGGACTATGGCTACACCTTC	CASSLTGFHGDYGYTF
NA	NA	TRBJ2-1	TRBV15	TGTGCCACCAGCAGAGTCGGGGTCAATGAGCAGTTCTTC	CATSRVGVNEQFF
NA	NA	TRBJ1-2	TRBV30	TGTGCCTGGAGTGGGAAGGGTAAAACTTATGGCTACACCTTC	CAWSGKGKTYGYTF
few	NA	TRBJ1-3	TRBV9	TGTGCCAGCAGCGCCTCGGACACCAACTCTGGAAACACCATATATTTT	CASSASDTNSGNTIYF
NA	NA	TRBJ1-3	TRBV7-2	TGTGCCAGCAGCTGGGACCCAAGCTCTGGAAACACCATATATTTT	CASSWDPSSGNTIYF
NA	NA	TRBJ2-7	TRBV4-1	TGCGCCAGCAGCCAACGCCCCCCTGGCGGGGTCCCCCACGAGCAGTACTTC	CASSQRPPGGVPHEQYF
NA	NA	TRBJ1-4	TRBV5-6	TGTGCCAGCAGCTTGGGGGGCAGGCCCTCGGGGAAACTGTTTTTT	CASSLGGRPSGKLFF
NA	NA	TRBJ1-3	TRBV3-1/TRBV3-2	TGTGCCAGCAGCCCCACCGGCAGGAGCTCTGGAAACACCATATATTTT	CASSPTGRSSGNTIYF
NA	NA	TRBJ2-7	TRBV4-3	TGCGCCAGCAGCCAAGTCCAGGGCCCGACCTACGAGCAGTACTTC	CASSQVQGPTYEQYF
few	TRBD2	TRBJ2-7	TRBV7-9	TGTGCCAGCAGCTCGACTAGCGGGATTAGCTACGAGCAGTACTTC	CASSSTSGISYEQYF
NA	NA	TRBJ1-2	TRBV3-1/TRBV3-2	TGTGCCAGCAGCCAAGACACAGGGCGAGCCTATGGCTACACCTTC	CASSQDTGRAYGYTF
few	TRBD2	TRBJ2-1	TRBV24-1	TGTGCCACCAGCTCGGCTAGCGGGAGTATAAATGAGCAGTTCTTC	CATSSASGSINEQFF
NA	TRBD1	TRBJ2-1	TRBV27	TGTGCCAGCAGTTTTCGGACAGGCTACGACAATGAGCAGTTCTTC	CASSFRTGYDNEQFF
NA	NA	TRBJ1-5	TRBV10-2	TGCGCCAGCAGTGATGATCTTGTGCAGCCCCAGCATTTT	CASSDDLVQPQHF
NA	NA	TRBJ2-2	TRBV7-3	TGTGCCAGCAGCAAAAGCCGGGGAGCCGGGGAGCTGTTTTTT	CASSKSRGAGELFF
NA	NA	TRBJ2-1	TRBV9	TGTGCCAGCAGCGTAGGGGCCGAGGGGGACAATGAGCAGTTCTTC	CASSVGAEGDNEQFF
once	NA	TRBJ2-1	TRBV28	TGTGCCAGCAGTTTAATCCTAGCGGAGCAGTTCTTC	CASSLILAEQFF
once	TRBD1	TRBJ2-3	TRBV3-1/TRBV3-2	TGTGCCAGCAGCCCCTGCTGGGACAGAGGACCTAGCACAGATACGCAGTATTTT	CASSPCWDRGPSTDTQYF
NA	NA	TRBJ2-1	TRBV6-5	TGTGCCAGCAGTTACCTCGGGAATGAGCAGTTCTTC	CASSYLGNEQFF
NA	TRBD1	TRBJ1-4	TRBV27	TGTGCCAGCAGTTCCCCCGCCGGGACAGGGATCGAAAAACTGTTTTTT	CASSSPAGTGIEKLFF
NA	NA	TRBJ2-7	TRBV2	TGTGCCAGCCACCCTGGGGGCTTCGAGCAGTACTTC	CASHPGGFEQYF
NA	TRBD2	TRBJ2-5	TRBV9	TGTGCCAGCAGTTCTAGCGGGGCTTACCAAGAGACCCAGTACTTC	CASSSSGAYQETQYF
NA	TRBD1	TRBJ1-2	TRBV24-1	TGTGCCACCAGTGACCCCGGACAGGGACCAAGTGACACCTTC	CATSDPGQGPSDTF
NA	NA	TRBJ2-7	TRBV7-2	TGTGCCAGCAGCTTAGTTCCGGGTATAGACGAGCAGTACTTC	CASSLVPGIDEQYF
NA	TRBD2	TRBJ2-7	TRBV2	TGTGCCAGCAGTCCCCTAGCGGGAGGGCTCGACGAGCAGTACTTC	CASSPLAGGLDEQYF